These 15 T cell receptor beta chains were all obtained from the same sample, sequenced in a study of blood T cell repertoires in COVID-19. Sequenced by immunoSEQ multiplex PCR; TCRdb stores in-frame clones only, minus some. The top ten hold 2.1% of the sample, which has 250,000 or so clones, 90% seen once. The sequencing sample was made of peripheral blood. The receptors originated from a woman aged 55 to 70 with COVID-19, enrolled during active disease.

The V gene is TRBV7-6, the J gene TRBJ2-3; 7 positions match TRBD2. After removal of 5 bases from V and 0 bases from J, the junction contained 14 bases not matched to a gene. Germline lookup yields CDR1 SGHVS and CDR2 FNYEAQ. There are 18 residues in the CDR3. The CDR3 region is CASSPYREAGRSTDTQYF. CDR3 in DNA: TGTGCCAGCAGCCCGTACCGGGAGGCAGGAAGAAGCACAGATACGCAGTATTTT.

This clone is a singleton in its sample. This sequence joins TRBV7-2 and TRBJ1-1; possible D gene TRBD1, 6 bases. The CDR3 contains 14 residues. Germline assignment: CDR1 SGHTA and CDR2 FQGNSA. Between the trimmed V and J ends, which lost 2 bases and 6 bases, there was a span of 13 bases. As DNA, the CDR3 is TGTGCCAGCAGCTTATCGGGGGGCTCGGCTGAAGCTTTCTTT. Its protein product is CASSLSGGSAEAFF. The full variable domain, rest sourced from reference TRBV7-2 and TRBJ1-1, is GAGVSQSPSNKVTEKGKDVELRCDPISGHTALYWYRQSLGQGLEFLIYFQGNSAPDKSGLPSDRFSAERTGGSVSTLTIQRTQQEDSAVYLCASSLSGGSAEAFFGQGTRLTVV.

The rearrangement joins TRBV5-4 to TRBJ2-3, with 7 bases fitting TRBD1. The CDR3 spans 15 residues. The germline V gene has CDR1 SGHNT and CDR2 YYREEE (reference sequence). V gave up 2 bases and J gave up 6 bases; unmatched junction bases: 9. The CDR3 DNA reads TGTGCCAGCAGCTTCTGGGAAGGGGGCGCGGATACGCAGTATTTT. This sequence encodes CASSFWEGGADTQYF.

J is TRBJ2-5 and V is TRBV19; D is unclear. In germline, CDR1 is LNHDA, CDR2 SQIVND (reference sequence). The CDR3 has 16 amino acids. Trimming removed 6 bases from V and 4 bases from J, with 21 bases in between. The CDR3: CASSKYRETVVETQYF. Here the CDR3 DNA reads TGTGCCAGTAGCAAGTACCGCGAGACTGTTGTAGAGACCCAGTACTTC.

The chain joins TRBV15 to TRBJ2-1; 7 nucleotides align to TRBD1. Germline V CDR1 and CDR2: LNHNV, YYDKDF (reference sequence). The CDR3 runs 16 residues. The J segment lost 12 bases and the V segment lost 0 bases, leaving 14 bases of the junction unmatched. Here the CDR3 DNA reads TGTGCCACCAGCAGAGATAATAGGGGGCCCCGGGTCGGGCAGTTCTTC. It yields the protein CATSRDNRGPRVGQFF.

The chain is built from TRBV19 and TRBJ2-2, with 8 bases matching TRBD1. The CDR3 contains 16 residues. Germline loops: CDR1 LNHDA, CDR2 SQIVND (reference sequence). Trimming cost V 7 bases and J 2 bases; bases outside gene matches: 9. The CDR3 sequence is CASNSGQERNTGELFF. CDR3 sequence (DNA): TGTGCCAGTAATTCGGGACAGGAGCGAAACACCGGGGAGCTGTTTTTT.

The V call is TRBV5-1, the J call TRBJ2-5; no definite D call. The CDR3 runs 13 residues. Germline CDR1 is SGHRS and CDR2 is YFSETQ. Trimming stripped 0 bases from V and 1 base from J, with 4 bases between. The CDR3, as DNA: TGCGCCAGCAGCTTGGGGAGCCAAGAGACCCAGTACTTC. Translation gives CASSLGSQETQYF.

The genes are TRBV6-5 and TRBJ2-1; tentative D call: TRBD2 (5 bases). V dropped 6 bases and J dropped 0 bases, with 6 bases sitting between them. There are 13 residues in the CDR3. Germline values: CDR1 MNHEY, CDR2 SVGAGI. The CDR3 DNA reads TGTGCCAGCAGCGGGGACTCCTACAATGAGCAGTTCTTC. This translates into CASSGDSYNEQFF.

This chain uses TRBV27 with TRBJ2-1, with 11 bases matching TRBD1. Per the germline V gene, CDR1 is MNHEY and CDR2 is SMNVEV (reference sequence). Trimming removed 3 bases from V and 14 bases from J; junction bases left unmatched: 3. This CDR3 contains 12 residues. The CDR3 region is CASSFLGQGEFF. In nucleotides, the CDR3 is TGTGCCAGCAGTTTCTTGGGACAGGGGGAGTTCTTC.

Only one count was recorded for this clone. The chain employs TRBV18 and TRBJ1-1; the D is unclear. The germline V and J ends were trimmed by 3 bases and 5 bases, with 10 bases remaining between them. The germline CDR1 and CDR2 sequences are KGHSH and LQKENI. The CDR3 sequence is 13 residues long. The CDR3 sequence is CASSPRGPTEAFF. DNA of the CDR3: TGTGCCAGCTCACCCCGGGGTCCGACTGAAGCTTTCTTT.

This CDR3 is CASAGKGDEKLFF. DNA of the CDR3: TGTGCCAGCGCGGGAAAAGGGGATGAAAAACTGTTTTTT. This chain connects TRBV7-2 to TRBJ1-4, with D perhaps TRBD1 (5 bases). The germline CDR1 and CDR2 sequences are SGHTA and FQGNSA. The CDR3 is 13 residues long. V dropped 8 bases and J dropped 6 bases, with 13 bases sitting between them.

The chain joins TRBV19 to TRBJ1-2, with D possibly being TRBD1 (6 bases). The length of the CDR3 is 14 residues. The V and J ends lost 7 bases and 6 bases respectively, with 18 bases between them. Germline loops: CDR1 LNHDA, CDR2 SQIVND (reference sequence). CDR3 sequence: CASKLNGGPNGYTF. As DNA, the CDR3 is TGTGCCAGTAAATTGAACGGGGGGCCTAATGGCTACACCTTC.

This chain uses TRBV9 with TRBJ1-3, with 7 nucleotides matching TRBD1. Germline lookup yields CDR1 SGDLS and CDR2 YYNGEE. The CDR3 runs to 15 residues. Unmatched junction bases numbered 4, after V lost 4 bases and J lost 0 bases. CDR3 nucleotide sequence: TGTGCCAGCAGCTTGGGACAGAGCTCTGGAAACACCATATATTTT. Its protein product is CASSLGQSSGNTIYF.

The rearrangement links TRBV5-4 to TRBJ1-1, with D tentatively TRBD1 (6 bases). V was shortened by 0 bases and J by 1 base, with 7 bases between the two germline ends. CDR1 and CDR2 (germline): SGHNT, YYREEE (reference sequence). This CDR3 region has 14 residues. CDR3 loop: CASSLGQENTEAFF. CDR3 nucleotides: TGTGCCAGCAGCTTGGGACAGGAGAACACTGAAGCTTTCTTT.

The genes are TRBV7-9 and TRBJ1-1; 8 nucleotides line up with TRBD1. V was clipped by 1 base and J by 8 bases; unmatched bases: 6. The germline gives CDR1 SEHNR, CDR2 FQNEAQ (reference sequence). The CDR3 runs to 14 residues. Here the CDR3 reads CASSLDGRQGEAFF. The CDR3 region has the DNA TGTGCCAGCAGCTTAGATGGGAGACAGGGGGAAGCTTTCTTT.